A selection of T cell receptor beta chains follows, all from one sample in a study of blood T cell repertoires in COVID-19. Data came from immunoSEQ multiplex PCR; TCRdb stores just in-frame clones and leaves some out. The sample carries 68,000 or so clones, roughly 89% recorded once. The sequencing sample was made of peripheral blood. The source is a man aged 30 to 39 with acute or convalescent COVID-19. Both conserved end residues are part of each CDR3. A D gene is named only where the DNA matches it firmly. Size is omitted from some rows. Given values are once, few, many or a class for expanded clones.

D	V	J	size	DNA	CDR3
-	TRBV3-1/TRBV3-2	TRBJ2-6	-	TGTGCCAGCAGCCCCCTCGGTTACTCTGGGGCCAACGTCCTGACTTTC	CASSPLGYSGANVLTF
TRBD1	TRBV5-6	TRBJ2-7	-	TGTGCCAGCAGCTATGACAGGGGGCACGAGCAGTACTTC	CASSYDRGHEQYF
TRBD1	TRBV6-5	TRBJ1-2	-	TGTGCCAGCAGACCCTACAGGGGAAATGGCTACACCTTC	CASRPYRGNGYTF
-	TRBV6-6	TRBJ2-5	-	TGTGCCAGCAGTCAAACCAGACAGCCGTACCAAGAGACCCAGTACTTC	CASSQTRQPYQETQYF
-	TRBV6-5	TRBJ2-1	-	TGTGCCAGCAGTTACAGGGGTCCTAGCAATGAGCAGTTCTTC	CASSYRGPSNEQFF
-	TRBV5-4	TRBJ2-5	-	TGTGCCAGCAGGCCGGGTTCCCAAGAGACCCAGTACTTC	CASRPGSQETQYF
-	TRBV5-1	TRBJ2-7	-	TGCGCCAGCAGCCTCCAAGGGCGGGGCGCGGGCGAGCAGTACTTC	CASSLQGRGAGEQYF
TRBD2	TRBV7-2	TRBJ2-7	-	TGTGCCAGCAGCGTAAGCGGGAGCTCCTACGAGCAGTACTTC	CASSVSGSSYEQYF
TRBD1	TRBV29-1	TRBJ1-2	-	TGCAGCGTTCTGACGGGACAGGGGGCGAGTGGCTACACCTTC	CSVLTGQGASGYTF
-	TRBV5-1	TRBJ2-2	-	TGCGCCAGCAGCTCCGACAGGTACGACACCGGGGAGCTGTTTTTT	CASSSDRYDTGELFF
TRBD1	TRBV18	TRBJ1-2	-	TGTGCCAGCTCTCCCGACAGGGAATATGGCTACACCTTC	CASSPDREYGYTF
-	TRBV3-1/TRBV3-2	TRBJ2-5	-	TGTGCCAGCAGCCAAGCGGGAGTAGAGACCCAGTACTTC	CASSQAGVETQYF
-	TRBV3-1/TRBV3-2	TRBJ1-6	-	TGTGCCAGCAGCGATGTTGACAGCCCCCTCCACTTT	CASSDVDSPLHF
-	TRBV4-1	TRBJ1-4	-	TGCGCCAGCAGCCAAGATGGTTCGCCAGGGCCTAATGAAAAACTGTTTTTT	CASSQDGSPGPNEKLFF
-	TRBV29-1	TRBJ2-3	-	TGCAGCGTTGATTTACTAGCCCACACAGATACGCAGTATTTT	CSVDLLAHTDTQYF
TRBD2	TRBV15	TRBJ2-7	-	TGTGCCACCAGCAGATTGGGGGGGGACGAGCAGTACTTC	CATSRLGGDEQYF
TRBD1	TRBV7-9	TRBJ2-3	-	TGTGCCAGCAGCTACTTACCGGGACAGGGGGCCCATACGCAGTATTTT	CASSYLPGQGAHTQYF
-	TRBV19	TRBJ2-5	-	TGTGCCAGTAGTGCGCCTCCTCAAGAGACCCAGTACTTC	CASSAPPQETQYF
TRBD1	TRBV27	TRBJ2-7	-	TGTGCCAGCGGGGACAGGGGTAACTACGAGCAGTACTTC	CASGDRGNYEQYF
-	TRBV20-1	TRBJ1-1	-	TGCAGTGCTAGTTTGGAGAAAGGGGCTTCATCGGCTTTCTTT	CSASLEKGASSAFF
-	TRBV12-3/TRBV12-4	TRBJ1-1	-	TGTGCCAGCAGGGGTACAGGTTGGACTGAAGCTTTCTTT	CASRGTGWTEAFF
-	TRBV6-2/TRBV6-3	TRBJ1-1	-	TGTGCCAGCAGCTATGGTGAGGGCACTGAAGCTTTCTTT	CASSYGEGTEAFF
TRBD1	TRBV27	TRBJ2-5	-	TGTGCCAGCAGTTTGTACTCCGGGACAGGGAGAGAGACCCAGTACTTC	CASSLYSGTGRETQYF
-	TRBV13	TRBJ2-3	once	TGTGCCAGCAGCCCGAATGTACTAGCAAGGTCAGATACGCAGTATTTT	CASSPNVLARSDTQYF
-	TRBV14	TRBJ1-5	few	TGTGCCAGCAGCCAAGTTTGCAGGGCCAGGGGGCCCCAGCATTTT	CASSQVCRARGPQHF
-	TRBV2	TRBJ2-3	-	TGTGCCAGCAGTGAAGCGTGGGGAGTGGTTACAGATACGCAGTATTTT	CASSEAWGVVTDTQYF
TRBD1	TRBV6-5	TRBJ1-2	-	TGTGCCAGCAGCGGGACAGGGGTGGACTATGGCTACACCTTC	CASSGTGVDYGYTF
TRBD2	TRBV2	TRBJ2-5	-	TGTGCCAGCAGTGAACCTAGCGGGGAAGAGACCCAGTACTTC	CASSEPSGEETQYF
-	TRBV7-9	TRBJ2-1	-	TGTGCCAGCAGCTCTAGAATCGATGAGCAGTTCTTC	CASSSRIDEQFF
-	TRBV7-2	TRBJ2-1	once	TGTGCCAGCAGCTTAGGACTACCAGCCTACAATGAGCAGTTCTTC	CASSLGLPAYNEQFF
-	TRBV21-1	TRBJ2-1	once	TGTGCCAGCAGCAAGGATGACAGTTGCCTATTTTCCTACAATGAGCAGTTCTTC	CASSKDDSCLFSYNEQFF
-	TRBV7-8	TRBJ2-7	-	TGTGCCAGCAGCTTAGCGTTGGGGCGGGAGCAGTACTTC	CASSLALGREQYF
-	TRBV11-2	TRBJ2-7	-	TGTGCCAGCAGCTATAGGGGTTCTTACGAGCAGTACTTC	CASSYRGSYEQYF
-	TRBV27	TRBJ1-6	-	TGTGCCAGCAGTTTCGGGGGTCCATCCTATAATTCACCCCTCCACTTT	CASSFGGPSYNSPLHF
TRBD2	TRBV19	TRBJ2-7	-	TGTGCCAGTACTCAAAAAGCGGGAGAAGTCTACGAGCAGTACTTC	CASTQKAGEVYEQYF
TRBD2	TRBV18	TRBJ2-4	-	TGTGCCAGCTCACCATTGCGGGAGGCCAAAAACATTCAGTACTTC	CASSPLREAKNIQYF
TRBD2	TRBV19	TRBJ2-1	-	TGTGCCAGTAGTATAGAGGGGACTAGCAATGAGCAGTTCTTC	CASSIEGTSNEQFF